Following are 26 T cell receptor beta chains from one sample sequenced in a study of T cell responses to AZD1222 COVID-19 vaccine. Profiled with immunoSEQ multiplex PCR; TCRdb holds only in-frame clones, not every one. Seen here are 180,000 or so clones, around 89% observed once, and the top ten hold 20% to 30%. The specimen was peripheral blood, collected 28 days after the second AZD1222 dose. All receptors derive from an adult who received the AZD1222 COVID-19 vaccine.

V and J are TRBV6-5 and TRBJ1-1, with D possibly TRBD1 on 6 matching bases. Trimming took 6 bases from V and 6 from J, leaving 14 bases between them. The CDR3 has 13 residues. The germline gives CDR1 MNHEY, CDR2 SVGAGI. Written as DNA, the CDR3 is TGTGCCAGCAGCCTCAAACAGGGACCTGAAGCTTTCTTT. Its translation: CASSLKQGPEAFF.

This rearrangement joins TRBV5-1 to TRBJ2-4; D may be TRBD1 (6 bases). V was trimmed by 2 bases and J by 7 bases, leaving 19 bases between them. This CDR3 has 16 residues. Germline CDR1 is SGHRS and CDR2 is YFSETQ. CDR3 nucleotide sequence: TGCGCCAGCAGCTTCCGAGGGGGATATTTTAATAACATTCAGTACTTC. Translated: CASSFRGGYFNNIQYF.

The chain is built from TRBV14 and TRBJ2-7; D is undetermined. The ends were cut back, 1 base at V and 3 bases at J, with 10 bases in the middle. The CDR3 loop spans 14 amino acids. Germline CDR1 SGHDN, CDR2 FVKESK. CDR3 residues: CASSQVQDFYEQYF. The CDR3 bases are TGTGCCAGCAGCCAAGTTCAGGATTTCTACGAGCAGTACTTC.

The CDR3 loop is CASRRSGTRSYNEQFF. The CDR3 nucleotides read TGTGCCAGCAGGCGCTCCGGGACTCGCTCCTACAATGAGCAGTTCTTC. The chain employs TRBV14 and TRBJ2-1; D is perhaps TRBD2 (6 bases). CDR1 and CDR2 from the germline V gene are SGHDN and FVKESK. Trimming pared 6 bases from V and 0 bases from J, leaving 15 bases between. The CDR3 totals 16 residues.

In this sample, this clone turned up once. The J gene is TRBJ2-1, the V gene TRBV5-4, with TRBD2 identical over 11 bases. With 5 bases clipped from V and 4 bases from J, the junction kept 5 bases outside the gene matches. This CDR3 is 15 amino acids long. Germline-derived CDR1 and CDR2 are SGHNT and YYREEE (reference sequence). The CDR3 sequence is CASSPLAGGYNEQFF. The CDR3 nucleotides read TGTGCCAGCAGTCCCCTAGCGGGAGGATACAATGAGCAGTTCTTC.

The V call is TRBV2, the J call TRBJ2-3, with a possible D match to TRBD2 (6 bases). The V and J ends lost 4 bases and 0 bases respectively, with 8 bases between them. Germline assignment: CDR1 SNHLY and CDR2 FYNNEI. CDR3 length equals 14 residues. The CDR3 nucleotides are TGTGCCAGCAGTGGGGCGGGGAGCACAGATACGCAGTATTTT. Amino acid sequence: CASSGAGSTDTQYF.

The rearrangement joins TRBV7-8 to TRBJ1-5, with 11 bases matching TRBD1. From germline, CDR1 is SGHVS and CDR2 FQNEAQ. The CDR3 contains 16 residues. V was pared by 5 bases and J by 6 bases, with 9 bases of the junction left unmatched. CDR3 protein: CASSPRDRGFAQPQHF. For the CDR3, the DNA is TGTGCCAGCAGCCCCCGGGACAGGGGGTTCGCTCAGCCCCAGCATTTT. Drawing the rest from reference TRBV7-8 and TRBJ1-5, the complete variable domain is GAGVSQSPRYKVAKRGQDVALRCDPISGHVSLFWYQQALGQGPEFLTYFQNEAQLDKSGLPSDRFFAERPEGSVSTLKIQRTQQEDSAVYLCASSPRDRGFAQPQHFGDGTRLSIL.

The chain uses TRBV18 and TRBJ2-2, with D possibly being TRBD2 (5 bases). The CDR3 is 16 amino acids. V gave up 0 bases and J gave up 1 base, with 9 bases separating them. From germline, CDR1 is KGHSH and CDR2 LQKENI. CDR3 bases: TGTGCCAGCTCACCACCAAATAGCGTGAACACCGGGGAGCTGTTTTTT. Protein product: CASSPPNSVNTGELFF.

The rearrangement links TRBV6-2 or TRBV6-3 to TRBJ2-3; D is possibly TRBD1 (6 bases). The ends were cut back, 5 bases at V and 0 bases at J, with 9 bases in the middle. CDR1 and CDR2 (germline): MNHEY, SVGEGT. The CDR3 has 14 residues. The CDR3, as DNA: TGTGCCAGCAGTAGGGGGTACAGCACAGATACGCAGTATTTT. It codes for CASSRGYSTDTQYF.

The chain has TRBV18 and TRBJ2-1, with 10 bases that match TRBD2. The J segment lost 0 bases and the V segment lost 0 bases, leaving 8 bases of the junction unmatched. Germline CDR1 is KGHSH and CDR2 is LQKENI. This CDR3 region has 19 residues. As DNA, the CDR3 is TGTGCCAGCTCACCACCCCGGCTAGCGGGAGTCTCCTCCTACAATGAGCAGTTCTTC. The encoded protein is CASSPPRLAGVSSYNEQFF. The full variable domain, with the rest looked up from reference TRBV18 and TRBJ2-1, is NAGVMQNPRHLVRRRGQEARLRCSPMKGHSHVYWYRQLPEEGLKFMVYLQKENIIDESGMPKERFSAEFPKEGPSILRIQQVVRGDSAAYFCASSPPRLAGVSSYNEQFFGPGTRLTVL.

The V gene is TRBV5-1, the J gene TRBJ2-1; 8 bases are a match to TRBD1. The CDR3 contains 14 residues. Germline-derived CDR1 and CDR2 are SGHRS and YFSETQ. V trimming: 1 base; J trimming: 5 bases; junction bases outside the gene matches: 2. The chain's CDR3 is CASSLTGGDNEQFF. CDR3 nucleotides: TGCGCCAGCAGCTTGACAGGGGGAGACAATGAGCAGTTCTTC.

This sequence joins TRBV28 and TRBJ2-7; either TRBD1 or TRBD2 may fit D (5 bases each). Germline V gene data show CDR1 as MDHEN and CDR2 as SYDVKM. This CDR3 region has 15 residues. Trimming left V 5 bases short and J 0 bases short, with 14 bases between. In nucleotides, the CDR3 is TGTGCCAGCAGTACTGCCGGGACGGACTCCTACGAGCAGTACTTC. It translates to CASSTAGTDSYEQYF.

The CDR3 protein is CASSRSGQNEQFF. Here the CDR3 DNA reads TGCGCCAGCAGCCGATCGGGACAAAATGAGCAGTTCTTC. This chain connects TRBV5-1 to TRBJ2-1, with a tentative D call TRBD1 (6 bases). Germline V gives CDR1 SGHRS, CDR2 YFSETQ. This CDR3 is built from 13 residues. V shed 4 bases and J shed 7 bases, with 12 bases lying between them.

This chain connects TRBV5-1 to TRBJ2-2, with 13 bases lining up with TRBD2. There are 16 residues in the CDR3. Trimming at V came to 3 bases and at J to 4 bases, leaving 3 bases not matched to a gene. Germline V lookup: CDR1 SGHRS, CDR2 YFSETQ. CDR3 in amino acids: CASSSGLAGPTGELFF. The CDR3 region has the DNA TGCGCCAGCAGCTCGGGACTAGCGGGACCCACCGGGGAGCTGTTTTTT.

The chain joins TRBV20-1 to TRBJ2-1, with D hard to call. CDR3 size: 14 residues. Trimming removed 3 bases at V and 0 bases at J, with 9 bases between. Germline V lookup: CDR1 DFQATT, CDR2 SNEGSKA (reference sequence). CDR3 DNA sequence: TGCAGTGCTAGTTCCAGCGTCTCCTACAATGAGCAGTTCTTC. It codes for CSASSSVSYNEQFF.

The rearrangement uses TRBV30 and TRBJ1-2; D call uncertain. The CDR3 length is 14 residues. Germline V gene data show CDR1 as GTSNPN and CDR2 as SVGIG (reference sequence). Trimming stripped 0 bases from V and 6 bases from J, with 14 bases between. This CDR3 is CAWSVNSAAHGYTF. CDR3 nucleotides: TGTGCCTGGAGTGTAAACTCAGCAGCGCATGGCTACACCTTC.

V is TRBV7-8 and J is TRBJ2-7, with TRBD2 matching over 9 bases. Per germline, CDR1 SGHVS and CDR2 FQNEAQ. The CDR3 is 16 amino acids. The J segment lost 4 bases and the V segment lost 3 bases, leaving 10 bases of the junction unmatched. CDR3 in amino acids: CASSLGGAGGLYEQYF. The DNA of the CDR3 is TGTGCCAGCAGCTTGGGTGGCGCGGGAGGGCTTTACGAGCAGTACTTC.

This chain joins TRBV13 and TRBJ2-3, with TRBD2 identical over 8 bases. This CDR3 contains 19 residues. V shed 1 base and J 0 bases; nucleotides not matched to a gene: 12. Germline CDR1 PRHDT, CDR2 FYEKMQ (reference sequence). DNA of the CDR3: TGTGCCAGCAGCTTAGATTGGCTAGCGGGCGTCACTAGCACAGATACGCAGTATTTT. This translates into CASSLDWLAGVTSTDTQYF.

Here the CDR3 reads CASSPTHADGTNEKLFF. CDR3 coding DNA: TGTGCCAGCAGCCCTACCCACGCCGATGGAACTAATGAAAAACTGTTTTTT. This sequence joins TRBV14 and TRBJ1-4, with D unclear. CDR1 SGHDN and CDR2 FVKESK come from the germline V gene. This CDR3 is 17 amino acids long. The V end lost 4 bases, the J end lost 1 base, and 16 bases lay between the germline ends. Together with reference TRBV14 and TRBJ1-4, the CDR3 gives the full variable domain: EAGVTQFPSHSVIEKGQTVTLRCDPISGHDNLYWYRRVMGKEIKFLLHFVKESKQDESGMPNNRFLAERTGGTYSTLKVQPAELEDSGVYFCASSPTHADGTNEKLFFGSGTQLSVL.

The CDR3 spells CASSRELIGSGANVLTF. The CDR3 DNA follows: TGTGCCAGCAGCCGTGAACTAATAGGCTCTGGGGCCAACGTCCTGACTTTC. This chain links TRBV9 with TRBJ2-6, with D unclear. The CDR3 loop spans 17 amino acids. Germline CDR1 SGDLS, CDR2 YYNGEE. The V and J ends lost 4 bases and 0 bases respectively, with 14 bases between them.

CDR3 sequence (DNA): TGTGCCAGCAGCGTACGAAGCGGGGGAGCTAGCACAGATACGCAGTATTTT. It translates to CASSVRSGGASTDTQYF. The chain combines TRBV9 with TRBJ2-3; the match to TRBD2 covers 8 bases. Germline CDR1 SGDLS, CDR2 YYNGEE. The CDR3 has 17 amino acids. After removal of 1 base from V and 0 bases from J, the junction contained 7 bases not matched to a gene. Based on the CDR3 plus reference TRBV9 and TRBJ2-3, the full variable domain is DSGVTQTPKHLITATGQRVTLRCSPRSGDLSVYWYQQSLDQGLQFLIQYYNGEERAKGNILERFSAQQFPDLHSELNLSSLELGDSALYFCASSVRSGGASTDTQYFGPGTRLTVL.

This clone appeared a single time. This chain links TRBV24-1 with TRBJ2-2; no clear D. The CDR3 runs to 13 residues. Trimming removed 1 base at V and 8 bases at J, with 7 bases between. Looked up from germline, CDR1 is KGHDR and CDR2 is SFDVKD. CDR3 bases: TGTGCCACCAGTGATTTTAAGGTTGGGGAGCTGTTTTTT. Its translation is CATSDFKVGELFF.

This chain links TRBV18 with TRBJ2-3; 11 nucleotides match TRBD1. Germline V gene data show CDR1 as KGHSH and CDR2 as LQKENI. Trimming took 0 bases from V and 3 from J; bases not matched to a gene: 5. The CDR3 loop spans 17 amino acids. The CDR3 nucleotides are TGTGCCAGCTCACCACCGGACAGGGGGCAAGAGACAGATACGCAGTATTTT. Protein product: CASSPPDRGQETDTQYF.

CDR3 loop: CASSSLAVDTQYF. The CDR3 DNA follows: TGTGCCAGCAGCTCCCTGGCTGTAGATACGCAGTATTTT. The genes are TRBV7-6 and TRBJ2-3; D is unresolved. The CDR3 contains 13 residues. V was trimmed by 4 bases and J by 5 bases, leaving 10 bases between them. CDR1 SGHVS and CDR2 FNYEAQ come from the germline V gene.

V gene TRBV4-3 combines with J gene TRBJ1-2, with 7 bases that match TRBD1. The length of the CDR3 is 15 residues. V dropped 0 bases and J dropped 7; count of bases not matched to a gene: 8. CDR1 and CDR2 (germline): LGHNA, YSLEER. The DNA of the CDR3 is TGCGCCAGCAGCCAAGACCCGACAGGGTTAGCTGGCTACACCTTC. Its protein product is CASSQDPTGLAGYTF.

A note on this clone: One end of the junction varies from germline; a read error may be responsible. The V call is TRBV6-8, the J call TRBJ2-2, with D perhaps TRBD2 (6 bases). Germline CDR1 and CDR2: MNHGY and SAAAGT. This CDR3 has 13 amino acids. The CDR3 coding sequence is TGTGCCAGCAGTTACTCGCTCGGCGGGAAGCTGTTTTTT. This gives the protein CASSYSLGGKLFF.